These T cell receptor beta chains were read from a single sample in a study of cytomegalovirus exposure and HLA in healthy donors. Clones were sequenced by immunoSEQ multiplex PCR, and TCRdb holds only the in-frame ones, with some missing. The sample contains about 180,000 clones, 75% to 85% of which appear only once. The sample comprised PBMCs. The receptors here all came from a woman aged 50 to 60 in good health and CMV-seropositive. Both conserved end residues are part of each CDR3. D genes are given only for firm matches. Size is omitted from some rows. Given values are once, few, many or a class for expanded clones.

clone_size	v_call	j_call	d_call	cdr3_aa	cdr3_nt
-	TRBV29-1	TRBJ2-1	TRBD1	CSGGQIYNEQFF	TGCAGCGGGGGACAGATATACAATGAGCAGTTCTTC
-	TRBV6-5	TRBJ2-7	TRBD1	CASSYDREYYEQYF	TGTGCCAGCAGTTATGACAGGGAGTACTACGAGCAGTACTTC
-	TRBV7-9	TRBJ1-5	-	CASSKGGDSNQPQHF	TGTGCCAGCAGCAAAGGGGGGGATAGCAATCAGCCCCAGCATTTT
-	TRBV11-2	TRBJ1-1	-	CASSLGANTEAFF	TGTGCCAGCAGCTTAGGGGCGAACACTGAAGCTTTCTTT
-	TRBV6-5	TRBJ1-2	TRBD1	CASRRDRGGYTF	TGTGCCAGCAGACGGGACAGGGGTGGCTACACCTTC
-	TRBV5-1	TRBJ1-1	-	CASSRVGQGNTEAFF	TGCGCCAGCAGCCGGGTCGGGCAGGGGAACACTGAAGCTTTCTTT
-	TRBV4-1	TRBJ2-7	TRBD2	CASSQGREGYHEQYF	TGCGCCAGCAGCCAAGGGAGGGAGGGGTACCACGAGCAGTACTTC
once	TRBV6-1	TRBJ2-5	TRBD2	CASSDASGGPWETQYF	TGTGCCAGCAGTGACGCTAGCGGGGGGCCGTGGGAGACCCAGTACTTC
-	TRBV18	TRBJ1-2	-	CASSPPQGFNYGYTF	TGTGCCAGCTCACCACCTCAGGGATTTAACTATGGCTACACCTTC
-	TRBV19	TRBJ1-6	TRBD1	CASSILGGRLYNSPLHF	TGTGCCAGTAGTATTCTAGGGGGCCGCCTCTATAATTCACCCCTCCACTTT
-	TRBV4-2	TRBJ1-2	TRBD1	CASSQETGGDYGYTF	TGTGCCAGCAGCCAAGAGACAGGGGGCGACTATGGCTACACCTTC
-	TRBV6-4	TRBJ1-1	-	CASRRENRQVEEAFF	TGTGCCAGCAGGCGAGAAAATAGACAGGTGGAGGAAGCTTTCTTT
-	TRBV4-2	TRBJ2-7	-	CASSQDSGDEQYF	TGTGCCAGCAGCCAAGATAGCGGTGACGAGCAGTACTTC
-	TRBV5-1	TRBJ2-5	TRBD1	CASSPRGLQETQYF	TGCGCCAGCAGCCCTAGGGGGCTCCAAGAGACCCAGTACTTC
-	TRBV11-2	TRBJ2-7	TRBD2	CASSLAAGEQYF	TGTGCCAGCAGCTTAGCAGCGGGGGAGCAGTACTTC
few	TRBV9	TRBJ2-5	-	CASSVGTVQETQYF	TGTGCCAGCAGCGTAGGCACAGTCCAAGAGACCCAGTACTTC
-	TRBV5-1	TRBJ2-5	TRBD1	CASSLQRQGAGETQYF	TGCGCCAGCAGCTTACAACGACAGGGGGCAGGGGAGACCCAGTACTTC
-	TRBV6-5	TRBJ2-4	-	CASRSGSENIQYF	TGTGCCAGCAGATCGGGGTCCGAGAACATTCAGTACTTC
-	TRBV5-5	TRBJ1-1	-	CASSLWQFEAFF	TGTGCCAGCAGCTTGTGGCAGTTCGAAGCTTTCTTT
-	TRBV7-9	TRBJ1-1	TRBD1	CASRGTGGNTEAFF	TGTGCCAGCAGGGGGACAGGGGGGAACACTGAAGCTTTCTTT
-	TRBV6-6	TRBJ1-1	-	CASSFSPGLITEAFF	TGTGCCAGCAGTTTTTCCCCGGGACTGATCACTGAAGCTTTCTTT
-	TRBV29-1	TRBJ1-1	-	CSAQDRATEAFF	TGCAGCGCCCAGGACAGAGCCACTGAAGCTTTCTTT
-	TRBV2	TRBJ1-3	-	CASSEGALRNTIYF	TGTGCCAGCTCCGAGGGTGCTCTGAGAAACACCATATATTTT
once	TRBV5-1	TRBJ2-1	TRBD1	CASSSGTVYNEQFF	TGCGCCAGCAGCTCCGGGACAGTTTACAATGAGCAGTTCTTC
-	TRBV2	TRBJ2-3	TRBD2	CASSTFSGASDTQYF	TGTGCCAGCAGTACCTTCAGCGGGGCCTCGGATACGCAGTATTTT
-	TRBV9	TRBJ2-2	TRBD2	CASSVAGLAFRTGELFF	TGTGCCAGCAGCGTAGCAGGACTAGCGTTTCGGACCGGGGAGCTGTTTTTT
-	TRBV29-1	TRBJ2-1	TRBD1	CSVGRTGPYNEQFF	TGCAGCGTTGGAAGGACAGGACCCTACAATGAGCAGTTCTTC
few	TRBV2	TRBJ2-4	TRBD1	CASSQGVRGIQYF	TGTGCCAGCAGCCAGGGGGTTCGGGGCATTCAGTACTTC
-	TRBV19	TRBJ2-1	TRBD1	CASSATGTGRYSYNEQFF	TGTGCCAGTAGTGCGACCGGGACAGGGAGGTACTCCTACAATGAGCAGTTCTTC
-	TRBV6-1	TRBJ1-5	-	CASSVQGLGNQPQHF	TGTGCCAGCAGTGTACAGGGTTTAGGCAATCAGCCCCAGCATTTT
few	TRBV6-1	TRBJ1-2	-	CASHKFAAGDYGYTF	TGTGCCAGCCACAAGTTCGCCGCGGGGGACTATGGCTACACCTTC
few	TRBV25-1	TRBJ1-6	TRBD1	CASSDPRPGTGGSSPLHF	TGTGCCAGCAGTGACCCCCGACCCGGGACAGGGGGCAGCTCACCCCTCCACTTT
once	TRBV7-9	TRBJ2-5	TRBD1	CASSYRQGLETQYF	TGTGCCAGCAGTTATCGACAGGGGCTAGAGACCCAGTACTTC
-	TRBV11-2	TRBJ1-1	-	CASSSPGTEAFF	TGTGCCAGCAGCTCCCCAGGGACTGAAGCTTTCTTT
-	TRBV4-1	TRBJ2-1	TRBD2	CASSQTSGGSNEQFF	TGCGCCAGCAGCCAGACTAGCGGGGGGTCCAATGAGCAGTTCTTC
-	TRBV6-5	TRBJ1-1	TRBD1	CASSYTGASTEAFF	TGTGCCAGCAGTTACACAGGGGCTAGCACTGAAGCTTTCTTT
-	TRBV4-2	TRBJ1-5	TRBD1	CASSQDTGAQPQHF	TGTGCCAGCAGCCAAGATACAGGGGCCCAGCCCCAGCATTTT
once	TRBV9	TRBJ1-1	TRBD1	CASSFGQGRRDTEAFF	TGTGCCAGCAGCTTTGGACAGGGGCGCAGGGACACTGAAGCTTTCTTT
-	TRBV4-1	TRBJ2-7	TRBD1	CASSGTGGNYEQYF	TGCGCCAGCAGTGGGACAGGGGGGAACTACGAGCAGTACTTC
-	TRBV5-1	TRBJ1-1	TRBD1	CASSLETGVNTEAFF	TGCGCCAGCAGCTTGGAAACAGGGGTGAACACTGAAGCTTTCTTT
few	TRBV29-1	TRBJ1-1	-	CSVEAGAGWGGNTEAFF	TGCAGCGTTGAAGCAGGGGCAGGGTGGGGGGGAAACACTGAAGCTTTCTTT
-	TRBV4-2	TRBJ2-3	TRBD2	CASSQTRLAGGYSTDTQYF	TGTGCCAGCAGCCAAACGAGACTAGCGGGGGGGTATAGCACAGATACGCAGTATTTT
-	TRBV6-1	TRBJ1-1	-	CAGAENTEAFF	TGTGCGGGGGCAGAGAACACTGAAGCTTTCTTT
once	TRBV7-9	TRBJ2-3	-	CASSLLTDTQYF	TGTGCCAGCAGCTTACTCACAGATACGCAGTATTTT
-	TRBV5-6	TRBJ2-5	TRBD2	CASSSERGNGETQYF	TGTGCCAGCAGCTCTGAGCGGGGGAATGGGGAGACCCAGTACTTC
-	TRBV6-5	TRBJ1-2	-	CASRFTGNYGYTF	TGTGCCAGCAGGTTTACAGGGAACTATGGCTACACCTTC
-	TRBV2	TRBJ2-3	-	CASRKDIRTDTQYF	TGTGCCAGCAGGAAGGACATACGCACAGATACGCAGTATTTT
-	TRBV5-1	TRBJ2-2	-	CASSHRIDSGSGELFF	TGCGCCAGCAGCCACCGTATCGATAGCGGATCCGGGGAGCTGTTTTTT
-	TRBV29-1	TRBJ1-5	-	CSVGGTDRNQPQHF	TGCAGCGTTGGGGGGACGGACAGAAATCAGCCCCAGCATTTT
-	TRBV30	TRBJ1-5	-	CAWSALDSLNQPQHF	TGTGCCTGGAGTGCGTTGGACAGCCTGAATCAGCCCCAGCATTTT
-	TRBV6-5	TRBJ2-7	TRBD2	CASRVAGRGEQYF	TGTGCCAGCAGGGTCGCAGGGCGGGGGGAGCAGTACTTC
-	TRBV11-2	TRBJ2-2	-	CASSLDRRTGELFF	TGTGCCAGCAGCTTAGACAGGCGAACCGGGGAGCTGTTTTTT
-	TRBV27	TRBJ1-1	-	CASSLNRDAEAFF	TGTGCCAGCAGTTTAAACAGGGACGCTGAAGCTTTCTTT
-	TRBV6-5	TRBJ2-7	-	CASSYGTSTYEQYF	TGTGCCAGCAGTTACGGCACCTCAACCTACGAGCAGTACTTC